Listed below are T cell receptor beta chains from one sample, sequenced in a study of blood T cell repertoires in COVID-19. Sequenced by immunoSEQ multiplex PCR; TCRdb stores in-frame clones only, minus some. Here the sample spans fewer than 300,000 clones, roughly 80% being singletons. The specimen sequenced was PBMCs or T cells enriched from blood (not recorded which). The receptors originated from a man aged 40-49 years who had been exposed to COVID-19. Each CDR3 is given with its conserved first and last residue. The order of the fields is D gene, V gene, clone size, J gene, CDR3 DNA, CDR3 protein. A D gene is named only where the DNA matches it firmly. Size values are once, few and many counts, or a class for expanded clones, and some rows have none.

D: TRBD2
V: TRBV9
size: NA
J: TRBJ2-3
DNA: TGTGCCAGCAGCGGTGGGGGGAGGGCTTCGTCGGATACGCAGTATTTT
CDR3: CASSGGGRASSDTQYF

D: NA
V: TRBV19
size: NA
J: TRBJ1-5
DNA: TGTGCCAGCAGAACCCAGGGTTCGAGCAATCAGCCCCAGCATTTT
CDR3: CASRTQGSSNQPQHF

D: NA
V: TRBV6-4
size: NA
J: TRBJ2-3
DNA: TGTGCCAGCAGCCCCGAACACATGAGCACAGATACGCAGTATTTT
CDR3: CASSPEHMSTDTQYF

D: TRBD2
V: TRBV14
size: NA
J: TRBJ2-5
DNA: TGTGCCAGCAGCTCGCCCGCCCGGACTAGCGGAGCCCGCCGCCTTGAAGAGACCCAGTACTTC
CDR3: CASSSPARTSGARRLEETQYF

D: NA
V: TRBV9
size: NA
J: TRBJ2-7
DNA: TGTGCCAGCAGCGAAGATAGCGGCCGTCGGTACTTC
CDR3: CASSEDSGRRYF

D: NA
V: TRBV7-9
size: NA
J: TRBJ2-1
DNA: TGTGCCAGCAGCCTTCGAGGGCCTGAGCAGTTCTTC
CDR3: CASSLRGPEQFF

D: TRBD1
V: TRBV7-9
size: NA
J: TRBJ2-1
DNA: TGTGCCAGACAGGGGGGATACTACAATGAGCAGTTCTTC
CDR3: CARQGGYYNEQFF

D: NA
V: TRBV30
size: few
J: TRBJ2-5
DNA: TGTGCCTGGGAGGGAGGTTTACAAGAGACCCAGTACTTC
CDR3: CAWEGGLQETQYF

D: NA
V: TRBV11-2
size: NA
J: TRBJ2-1
DNA: TGTGCCAGCAGCGCAACTACCAATGAGCAGTTCTTC
CDR3: CASSATTNEQFF

D: TRBD1
V: TRBV27
size: NA
J: TRBJ1-4
DNA: TGTGCCAGCAGTGGGGGGACAGGGGATGAAAAACTGTTTTTT
CDR3: CASSGGTGDEKLFF